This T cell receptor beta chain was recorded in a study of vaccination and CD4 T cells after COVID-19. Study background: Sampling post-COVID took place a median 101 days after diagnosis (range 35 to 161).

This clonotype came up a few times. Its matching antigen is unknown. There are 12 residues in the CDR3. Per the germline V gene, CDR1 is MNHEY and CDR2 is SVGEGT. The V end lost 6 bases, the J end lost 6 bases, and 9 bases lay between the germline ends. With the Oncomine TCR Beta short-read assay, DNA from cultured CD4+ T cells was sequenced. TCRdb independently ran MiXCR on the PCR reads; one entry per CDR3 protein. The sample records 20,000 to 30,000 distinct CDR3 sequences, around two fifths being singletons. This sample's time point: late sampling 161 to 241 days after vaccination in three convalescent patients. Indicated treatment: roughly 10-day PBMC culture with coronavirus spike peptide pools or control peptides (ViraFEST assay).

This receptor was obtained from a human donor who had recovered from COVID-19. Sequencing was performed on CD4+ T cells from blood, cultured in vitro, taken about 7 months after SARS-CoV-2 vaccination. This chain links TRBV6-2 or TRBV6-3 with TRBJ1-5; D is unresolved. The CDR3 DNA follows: TGTGCCAGCAGAACCTCGGGTCAGCCCCAGCATTTT. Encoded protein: CASRTSGQPQHF.